The 24 T cell receptor beta chains below come from one sample, sequenced in a study of CD8 T cells in Susac syndrome. The authors reverse transcribed roughly 0.5 to 1 ug RNA with random hexamers. TCRdb recomputed calls from the immunoSEQ multiplex PCR reads with MiXCR, one row per CDR3 protein. In the table there are roughly 300,000 distinct CDR3 sequences, 85% of which are singletons. The specimen sequenced was CD8+ T cells from PBMCs. Receptors originate from a human donor with multiple sclerosis.

The chain carries TRBV2 and TRBJ2-7; 10 bases align to TRBD2. The V and J ends lost 2 bases and 4 bases, in that order; junction bases with no gene match: 5. This CDR3 contains 15 residues. Germline CDR1 SNHLY, CDR2 FYNNEI. Written as DNA, the CDR3 is TGTGCCAGCAGTGAATTCCTAGCGGGAGAGTACGAGCAGTACTTC. Encoded protein: CASSEFLAGEYEQYF.

The chain links TRBV20-1 to TRBJ2-1; D may be TRBD2 (6 bases). The CDR3 spans 12 residues. The germline V gene encodes CDR1 DFQATT and CDR2 SNEGSKA (reference sequence). The CDR3 bases are TGCGGAACTAGCACATCAGACAATGAGCAGTTCTTC. Its protein is CGTSTSDNEQFF.

The chain uses TRBV27 and TRBJ2-3, with 7 bases aligning to TRBD2. The CDR3 runs 15 residues. The junction had 5 bases not matched to a gene; V was cut back by 3 bases and J by 2 bases. The germline gives CDR1 MNHEY, CDR2 SMNVEV (reference sequence). The CDR3, as DNA: TGTGCCAGCAGTTTGGGTGGGAGGGACACAGATACGCAGTATTTT. Translating it yields CASSLGGRDTDTQYF.

This clonotype was seen more than once but under ten times. V and J are TRBV27 and TRBJ1-5, with no clear D. The CDR3 is 14 residues long. V dropped 3 bases and J dropped 2 bases, with 8 bases sitting between them. Germline assignment: CDR1 MNHEY and CDR2 SMNVEV (reference sequence). CDR3 sequence reads: CASSLRRGNQPQHF. For the CDR3, the DNA is TGTGCCAGCAGTTTGAGGAGGGGCAATCAGCCCCAGCATTTT.

CDR3 amino acids: CASSLLYQYF. CDR3 DNA sequence: TGTGCCAGCAGCCTACTATACCAGTATTTT. The gene calls are TRBV7-9 and TRBJ2-3; D unresolved. Germline V lookup: CDR1 SEHNR, CDR2 FQNEAQ (reference sequence). This CDR3 region has 10 residues. V dropped 5 bases and J dropped 12 bases, with 9 bases sitting between them. The full variable domain, completed using reference TRBV7-9 and TRBJ2-3, is DTGVSQNPRHKITKRGQNVTFRCDPISEHNRLYWYRQTLGQGPEFLTYFQNEAQLEKSRLLSDRFSAERPKGSFSTLEIQRTEQGDSAMYLCASSLLYQYFGPGTRLTVL.

CDR3 DNA: TGTGCCAGCGGGACCCGGGGGGATGAGCAGTTCTTC. Residues: CASGTRGDEQFF. V is TRBV12-3 or TRBV12-4 and J is TRBJ2-1; 7 bases align to TRBD2. This CDR3 is 12 amino acids long. V gave up 8 bases and J gave up 8 bases; unmatched junction bases: 6.

On this clonotype: At one of its ends the junction is not consistent with the germline gene, which may arise from a read error. This chain connects TRBV6-5 to TRBJ1-1; D ambiguous. The CDR3 covers 14 residues. Germline values: CDR1 MNHEY, CDR2 SVGAGI. Here the CDR3 reads CASSYYPTNTESFF. CDR3 sequence (DNA): TGTGCCAGCAGTTACTATCCGACGAACACTGAATCTTTCTTT.

V usage is TRBV11-2 and J usage is TRBJ2-7; D unclear. Deletions cut 3 bases from V and 0 bases from J, with 12 bases between. The CDR3 is made up of 15 amino acids. CDR1 is SGHAT, CDR2 FQNNGV, per germline. This chain's CDR3 is CASSFWVDLSYEQYF. The CDR3 DNA reads as TGTGCCAGCAGCTTTTGGGTGGACCTCTCCTACGAGCAGTACTTC.

The V gene is TRBV11-2, the J gene TRBJ2-3; a weak D match, TRBD2 (6 bases). The CDR3 runs to 15 residues. The V and J ends lost 3 bases and 0 bases respectively, with 10 bases between them. Germline loops: CDR1 SGHAT, CDR2 FQNNGV. CDR3 amino acids: CASSFRSGSTDTQYF. CDR3 nucleotides: TGTGCCAGCAGCTTCCGTAGCGGAAGCACAGATACGCAGTATTTT.

The gene calls are TRBV20-1 and TRBJ2-3; 7 bases match TRBD2. The CDR3 covers 16 residues. Germline V CDR1 and CDR2: DFQATT, SNEGSKA (reference sequence). Trimming took 5 bases from V and 4 from J; bases not matched to a gene: 15. Here the CDR3 reads CSAEGPSGTSADTQYF. In DNA form, the CDR3 reads TGCAGTGCTGAGGGCCCGAGCGGGACCTCCGCAGATACGCAGTATTTT.

This chain uses TRBV28 with TRBJ1-1; D call uncertain. The V end lost 3 bases, the J end lost 1 base, and 9 bases lay between the germline ends. CDR3 length: 14 amino acids. Per the germline V gene, CDR1 is MDHEN and CDR2 is SYDVKM. Here the CDR3 DNA reads TGTGCCAGCAGTTTCACCAGGAGGAACACTGAAGCTTTCTTT. Translated: CASSFTRRNTEAFF.

J is TRBJ1-5 and V is TRBV10-3, with D perhaps TRBD1 (5 bases). CDR1 is ENHRY and CDR2 is SYGVKD in the germline V gene. V was pared by 3 bases and J by 0 bases, with 9 bases between. The CDR3 sequence is 15 residues long. For the CDR3, the DNA is TGTGCCATCAGTGATGGGACGGATAGCAATCAGCCCCAGCATTTT. It translates to CAISDGTDSNQPQHF.

The CDR3 DNA reads TGCGCCACTAAACCCGGGTGGGGCACACACGAGCAGTACTTC. Translation gives CATKPGWGTHEQYF. The chain couples TRBV5-1 to TRBJ2-7; a possible D gene is TRBD1 (5 bases). CDR1 and CDR2 from the germline V gene are SGHRS and YFSETQ. This CDR3 is 14 amino acids long. V was cut by 9 bases and J by 5 bases, with 21 bases left in between.

The CDR3 loop is CASSLSGRGNIQYF. CDR3 in DNA: TGTGCCAGCAGCCTCAGCGGGAGGGGAAACATTCAGTACTTC. V gene TRBV5-5 combines with J gene TRBJ2-4, with TRBD2 matching over 10 bases. The CDR3 spans 14 residues. The V gene's germline CDR1 is SGHKS and CDR2 YYEKEE (reference sequence). J was trimmed by 6 bases and V by 4 bases; bases with no gene match: 4.

CDR3 nucleotide sequence: TGTGCCAGCACCCAGGGTTGGAATCAGCCCCAGCATTTT. This translates into CASTQGWNQPQHF. The gene calls are TRBV7-6 and TRBJ1-5, with a weak D call TRBD1 (5 bases). This CDR3 comprises 13 residues. V was pared by 7 bases and J by 4 bases, with 11 bases between. The germline V gene has CDR1 SGHVS and CDR2 FNYEAQ.

This clonotype is a singleton in its sample. This chain connects TRBV20-1 to TRBJ2-1; 8 bases fit TRBD2. This CDR3 contains 16 residues. Germline-derived CDR1 and CDR2 are DFQATT and SNEGSKA (reference sequence). The J segment lost 0 bases and the V segment lost 5 bases, leaving 9 bases of the junction unmatched. The DNA of the CDR3 is TGCAGTGCTCGACTTAGCGGGACCCCCTCCTACAATGAGCAGTTCTTC. This gives the protein CSARLSGTPSYNEQFF.

V and J are TRBV6-1 and TRBJ2-7; 7 nucleotides align to TRBD2. CDR1 and CDR2 (germline): MNHNS, SASEGT. CDR3 length equals 17 residues. The ends lost 6 bases at V and 1 base at J; junction bases unmatched: 15. The CDR3 reads CASRTSGVFAVSYEQYF. The CDR3, as DNA: TGTGCCAGCAGGACCAGCGGGGTTTTCGCTGTGTCCTACGAGCAGTACTTC.

This clonotype was counted only a few times. The chain links TRBV19 to TRBJ1-1, with a possible D match to TRBD1 (6 bases). The length of the CDR3 is 15 residues. V lost 4 bases and J lost 1, with 13 bases in between. Germline V CDR1 and CDR2: LNHDA, SQIVND (reference sequence). The CDR3 loop is CASSSRQERNTEAFF. CDR3 coding DNA: TGTGCCAGTAGTAGCAGACAGGAGAGGAACACTGAAGCTTTCTTT.

V gene TRBV6-5 combines with J gene TRBJ1-5, with no clear D. The ends were cut back, 4 bases at V and 5 bases at J, with 12 bases in the middle. Per germline, CDR1 MNHEY and CDR2 SVGAGI. This CDR3 has 14 amino acids. CDR3 nucleotides: TGTGCCAGCAGTTTAGAGGAGAGCGATCAGCCCCAGCATTTT. Protein: CASSLEESDQPQHF.

This chain uses TRBV29-1 with TRBJ1-2; no firm D call. The CDR3 consists of 15 residues. CDR1 is SQVTM and CDR2 is ANQGSEA in the germline V gene. Trimming shortened V by 7 bases and J by 9 bases, and 27 bases separated the two germline ends. Here the CDR3 DNA reads TGCAGCGCTGGGAAGGATCTTTTTGGGTCGGGGAGCTACACCTTC. Its protein product is CSAGKDLFGSGSYTF.

This clonotype has only one observation. V and J are TRBV11-3 and TRBJ1-3; D perhaps matches TRBD1 (5 bases). Germline CDR1 and CDR2: SGHNT and YENEEA. V was pared by 0 bases and J by 2 bases, with 8 bases between. The CDR3 spans 15 residues. CDR3: CASSLDGTAGNTIYF. CDR3 nucleotides: TGTGCCAGCAGCTTAGACGGGACTGCTGGAAACACCATATATTTT.

The chain couples TRBV6-4 to TRBJ2-1, with D possibly matching TRBD2 (5 bases). Germline V gene sequence: CDR1 MRHNA, CDR2 SNTAGT. The CDR3 is 15 residues long. Trimming shortened V by 0 bases and J by 7 bases, and 13 bases separated the two germline ends. CDR3 region: CASSDSLRGGNEQFF. CDR3 nucleotides: TGTGCCAGCAGTGACTCGCTCCGGGGTGGAAATGAGCAGTTCTTC.

This clonotype was counted a single time. V gene TRBV27 combines with J gene TRBJ2-1, with TRBD2 matching over 13 bases. The CDR3 is 15 amino acids. Germline CDR1 and CDR2: MNHEY and SMNVEV (reference sequence). J gave up 7 bases and V 6 bases, and 6 bases lay outside the gene matches. The CDR3 protein is CASRELAGGTNEQFF. The CDR3, as DNA: TGTGCCAGCAGAGAACTAGCGGGAGGGACTAATGAGCAGTTCTTC.

The V gene is TRBV6-1, the J gene TRBJ1-5, with 8 bases matching TRBD1. Germline V lookup: CDR1 MNHNS, CDR2 SASEGT. The V gene end was trimmed by 7 bases and the J gene end by 2 bases; junction bases not matched to a gene: 7. The CDR3 sequence is 15 residues long. This CDR3 is CASTHRGLGNQPQHF. The DNA for the CDR3 is TGTGCCAGCACCCACAGGGGGTTGGGCAATCAGCCCCAGCATTTT.